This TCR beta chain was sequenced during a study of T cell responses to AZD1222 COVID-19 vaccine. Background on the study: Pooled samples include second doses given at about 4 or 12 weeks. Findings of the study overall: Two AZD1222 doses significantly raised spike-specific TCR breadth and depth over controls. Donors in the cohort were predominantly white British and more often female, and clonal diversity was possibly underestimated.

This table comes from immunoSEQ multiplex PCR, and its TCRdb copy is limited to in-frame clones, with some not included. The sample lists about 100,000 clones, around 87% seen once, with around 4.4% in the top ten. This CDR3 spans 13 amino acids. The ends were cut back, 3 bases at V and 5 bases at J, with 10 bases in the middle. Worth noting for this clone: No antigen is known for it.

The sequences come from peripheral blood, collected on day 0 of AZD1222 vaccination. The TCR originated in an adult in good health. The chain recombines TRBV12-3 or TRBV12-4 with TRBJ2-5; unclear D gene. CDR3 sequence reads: CASSLNDRETQYF. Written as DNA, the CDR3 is TGTGCCAGCAGTTTGAACGACCGGGAGACCCAGTACTTC.